The following is a T cell receptor (beta chain) sequence with its context. CDR3 length equals 13 residues. V lost 5 bases and J 9 bases, leaving 11 bases between the germline ends. Per germline, CDR1 SEHNR and CDR2 FQNEAQ (reference sequence). Data came from immunoSEQ multiplex PCR; TCRdb stores just in-frame clones and leaves some out. The sample shows around 300,000 clones, nearly 90% of them seen only once. The data originate from a study of cytomegalovirus exposure and HLA in healthy donors. The sequencing input was PBMCs. The clonotype was recovered from a man aged 30 to 39 in good health and CMV-seronegative. V and J are TRBV7-9 and TRBJ1-6; D possibly corresponds to TRBD1 (5 bases). In DNA form, the CDR3 reads TGTGCCAGCAGCGGGGGGGGTTCTTCACCCCTCCACTTT. It is translated as CASSGGGSSPLHF.